What follows are 20 T cell receptor beta chains derived from one specimen sequenced in a study of blood T cells in healthy people across ages. For the second PCR, which ran for about 7 to 11 cycles, a sample-barcoded 5' primer and a J-beta primer mix were used. TCRdb analysed the 5' RACE reads with MiXCR anew, one entry per CDR3 protein. The table lists 1.5 million to 1.8 million distinct CDR3 sequences, roughly 43% of them singletons. Sequenced input: blood. Receptor source: a woman in her late teens or twenties in good health.

The chain recombines TRBV12-3 or TRBV12-4 with TRBJ1-4; 8 bases are shared with TRBD1. V gave up 7 bases and J gave up 6 bases; unmatched junction bases: 4. The CDR3 is 13 residues long. CDR3 region: CASKTGVDEKLFF. The CDR3 DNA is TGTGCCAGCAAGACAGGGGTGGATGAAAAACTGTTTTTT.

This clonotype was seen ten or more times. V gene TRBV27 combines with J gene TRBJ1-1; D remains ambiguous. V lost 3 bases and J lost 1, with 6 bases in between. The CDR3 extends over 13 amino acids. Germline assignment: CDR1 MNHEY and CDR2 SMNVEV (reference sequence). For the CDR3, the DNA is TGTGCCAGCAGTTTTTGGGAGAACACTGAAGCTTTCTTT. It encodes CASSFWENTEAFF.

J is TRBJ2-3 and V is TRBV29-1; TRBD2 matches 13 bases. V dropped 7 bases and J dropped 7; count of bases not matched to a gene: 8. The CDR3 is made up of 14 amino acids. Germline V CDR1 and CDR2: SQVTM, ANQGSEA. The CDR3 sequence: CSARTSGSPHTQYF. The CDR3 DNA sequence: TGCAGCGCCCGGACTAGCGGGAGTCCCCATACGCAGTATTTT.

Only a few counts were recorded for this clonotype. J is TRBJ2-1 and V is TRBV3-1; tentative D call: TRBD2 (5 bases). Looked up from germline, CDR1 is LGHDT and CDR2 is YNNKEL (reference sequence). The CDR3 totals 13 residues. V was pared by 0 bases and J by 8 bases, with 8 bases between. CDR3 region: CASSQENGDEQFF. The CDR3 nucleotides read TGTGCCAGCAGCCAAGAGAACGGGGATGAGCAGTTCTTC.

V and J are TRBV20-1 and TRBJ2-3; D gene unclear. CDR1 is DFQATT, CDR2 SNEGSKA, per germline (reference sequence). The V gene lost 7 bases and the J gene lost 2 bases, with 7 bases spanning the gap. The CDR3 covers 11 residues. In DNA, the CDR3 is TGCAGTGTACGCCTCACAGATACGCAGTATTTT. Protein sequence: CSVRLTDTQYF.

This clonotype was observed a few times. At one boundary the junction diverges from the germline segment, which might be a read error. V usage is TRBV20-1 and J usage is TRBJ1-6; D call uncertain. Germline CDR1 and CDR2: DFQATT and SNEGSKA (reference sequence). There are 13 residues in the CDR3. The CDR3 sequence is CSAIGRNNSPPHF. The DNA of the CDR3 is TGCAGTGCTATTGGACGGAATAATTCACCCCCCCACTTT.

Notes on this clonotype: Given a much more abundant clone one base away, this may be a read error. This sequence joins TRBV6-1 and TRBJ1-1; tentatively, D is TRBD1 (6 bases). CDR1 is MNHNS, CDR2 SASEGT, per germline. The CDR3 covers 14 residues. The CDR3 coding sequence is TGTGTCAGCAATAGTCAACAGGGATATACTGAAGCTTTCTTT. Translation: CVSNSQQGYTEAFF.

The rearrangement joins TRBV7-2 to TRBJ2-3; TRBD2 matches at 11 bases. V dropped 1 base and J dropped 4; count of bases not matched to a gene: 4. Germline lookup yields CDR1 SGHTA and CDR2 FQGNSA. The CDR3 runs to 16 residues. CDR3 nucleotides: TGTGCCAGCAGCTTAGTTCCACTAGCGGGGGCAGATACGCAGTATTTT. It yields the protein CASSLVPLAGADTQYF.

The chain combines TRBV6-2 or TRBV6-3 with TRBJ2-7; D is unresolved. Germline loops: CDR1 MNHEY, CDR2 SVGEGT. The CDR3 is 13 residues long. Deletions cut 0 bases from V and 5 bases from J, with 8 bases between. CDR3 sequence: CASSYSIPHEQYF. The DNA of the CDR3 is TGTGCCAGCAGTTACTCGATCCCCCACGAGCAGTACTTC.

This clonotype came up many times. A much larger clonotype is one base distant, so this may be a read error. This chain joins TRBV28 and TRBJ2-1; D unclear. The CDR3 spans 13 residues. Germline V lookup: CDR1 MDHEN, CDR2 SYDVKM. V shed 4 bases and J shed 7 bases, with 11 bases lying between them. In DNA form, the CDR3 reads TGTGCCAGCAGTTGCCGGGTCCGGAATGAGCAGTTCTTC. It is translated as CASSCRVRNEQFF.

This clonotype occurred a few times. The V gene is TRBV20-1, the J gene TRBJ2-1, with 14 bases aligning to TRBD2. Germline V gives CDR1 DFQATT, CDR2 SNEGSKA (reference sequence). J lost 6 bases, V lost 3 bases, and 4 bases had no gene match. There are 15 residues in the CDR3. Here the CDR3 reads CSARRLAGGTNEQFF. The CDR3 region has the DNA TGCAGTGCTAGGCGACTAGCGGGAGGGACCAATGAGCAGTTCTTC.

The rearrangement uses TRBV7-2 and TRBJ2-3; D unclear. The germline V gene encodes CDR1 SGHTA and CDR2 FQGNSA. V was shortened by 1 base and J by 4 bases, with 12 bases between the two germline ends. The CDR3 consists of 15 residues. The DNA for the CDR3 is TGTGCCAGCAGCTTAGATTTAGGCCGCCCAGATACGCAGTATTTT. Amino acids: CASSLDLGRPDTQYF. The full variable domain, with the rest looked up from reference TRBV7-2 and TRBJ2-3, is GAGVSQSPSNKVTEKGKDVELRCDPISGHTALYWYRQSLGQGLEFLIYFQGNSAPDKSGLPSDRFSAERTGGSVSTLTIQRTQQEDSAVYLCASSLDLGRPDTQYFGPGTRLTVL.

This clonotype was counted once. The chain recombines TRBV7-2 with TRBJ2-7; a weak D match, TRBD1 (6 bases). Deletions cut 3 bases from V and 6 bases from J, with 24 bases between. Germline V gene lookup returns CDR1 SGHTA and CDR2 FQGNSA. This CDR3 has 17 residues. CDR3 protein: CASSFRRQADRESEQYF. Here the CDR3 DNA reads TGTGCCAGCAGCTTCCGTCGACAGGCCGATCGAGAGTCCGAGCAGTACTTC.

The chain links TRBV11-2 to TRBJ2-7; the D gene is possibly TRBD1 (5 bases). Per germline, CDR1 SGHAT and CDR2 FQNNGV. Trimming pared 5 bases from V and 6 bases from J, leaving 14 bases between. The CDR3 covers 13 residues. DNA for the CDR3: TGTGCCAGCAGCACAGGCCCCGATAGCGAGCAGTACTTC. Translating it yields CASSTGPDSEQYF.

This clonotype was found a few times. This chain uses TRBV18 with TRBJ2-5, with 8 bases identical to TRBD1. V shed 2 bases, J shed 6 bases, and the junction held 8 bases outside the gene matches. CDR3 length: 15 residues. CDR1 and CDR2 from the germline V gene are KGHSH and LQKENI. In DNA, the CDR3 is TGTGCCAGCTCACCAATGACAGGGGTAGGGAAGACCCAGTACTTC. It is translated as CASSPMTGVGKTQYF.

This rearrangement joins TRBV6-6 to TRBJ1-2; D unresolved. V lost 2 bases and J 0 bases, leaving 13 bases between the germline ends. This CDR3 has 16 amino acids. The germline V gene has CDR1 MNHNY and CDR2 SVGAGI (reference sequence). CDR3 sequence: CASSYIRTGANYGYTF. CDR3 bases: TGTGCCAGCAGTTACATCCGGACGGGAGCTAACTATGGCTACACCTTC.

This clonotype showed up many times. This chain joins TRBV7-9 and TRBJ1-5, with a tentative D call TRBD1 (5 bases). Trimming left V 7 bases short and J 3 bases short, with 22 bases between. The CDR3 loop spans 17 amino acids. Germline V gene data show CDR1 as SEHNR and CDR2 as FQNEAQ (reference sequence). The CDR3 nucleotides read TGTGCCAGCACCCGGTCTGGGGGAACGTCGCACAATCAGCCCCAGCATTTT. It translates to CASTRSGGTSHNQPQHF.

V is TRBV2 and J is TRBJ2-1; possible D gene TRBD2, 6 bases. Trimming stripped 0 bases from V and 13 bases from J, with 22 bases between. The CDR3 runs to 16 residues. CDR1 is SNHLY, CDR2 FYNNEI, per germline. CDR3 protein: CASSEALWAARETQFF. In nucleotides, the CDR3 is TGTGCCAGCAGTGAAGCGCTTTGGGCAGCTCGGGAGACCCAGTTCTTC.

This clonotype was picked up a small number of times. The gene calls are TRBV3-1 and TRBJ2-1; TRBD2 is a possible D gene (6 bases). The germline V gene encodes CDR1 LGHDT and CDR2 YNNKEL (reference sequence). Trimming stripped 1 base from V and 4 bases from J, with 17 bases between. The CDR3 is made up of 17 amino acids. This CDR3 is CASSQVGRGGAYNEQFF. Written as DNA, the CDR3 is TGTGCCAGCAGCCAAGTGGGGCGGGGTGGAGCGTACAATGAGCAGTTCTTC.

This clonotype was seen only a few times. The chain uses TRBV7-2 and TRBJ2-3; 10 bases match TRBD1. V lost 9 bases, J lost 4 bases, and 10 bases stayed unmatched. Germline V gene lookup returns CDR1 SGHTA and CDR2 FQGNSA. CDR3 length: 15 amino acids. The CDR3 coding sequence is TGTGCCAGTACCGGGTGGGACAGGGGTCCAGATACGCAGTATTTT. It is translated as CASTGWDRGPDTQYF. Drawing the rest from reference TRBV7-2 and TRBJ2-3, the complete variable domain is GAGVSQSPSNKVTEKGKDVELRCDPISGHTALYWYRQSLGQGLEFLIYFQGNSAPDKSGLPSDRFSAERTGGSVSTLTIQRTQQEDSAVYLCASTGWDRGPDTQYFGPGTRLTVL.